This T cell receptor (beta chain) appears in the sequencing data of a study of blood T cell repertoires in COVID-19. Germline CDR1 and CDR2: SGHTA and FQGNSA. V lost 5 bases and J 6 bases, leaving 23 bases between the germline ends. CDR3 size: 16 residues. In the original processing: Amplification from reference gene primers served as the basis for estimated nucleated cell counts. TCRdb keeps only in-frame clones here, not all; method: immunoSEQ multiplex PCR. V, J and clone size were drawn from that table, and D and trimming were deduced from the DNA. The data hold approximately 290,000 clones, with roughly 84% observed a single time. Enrollment of patients from Seattle took place during active infection, with longitudinal follow-up.

The chain combines TRBV7-2 with TRBJ2-7, with D tentatively TRBD2 (6 bases). Sequencing input: peripheral blood. The sequence derives from a person aged 70 to 85 with COVID-19, enrolled during active disease. The CDR3 spells CASSLPGGKGLFEQYF. The CDR3 nucleotides are TGTGCCAGCAGCCTTCCGGGCGGGAAAGGCTTGTTCGAGCAGTACTTC. The full variable domain, with the rest looked up from reference TRBV7-2 and TRBJ2-7, is GAGVSQSPSNKVTEKGKDVELRCDPISGHTALYWYRQSLGQGLEFLIYFQGNSAPDKSGLPSDRFSAERTGGSVSTLTIQRTQQEDSAVYLCASSLPGGKGLFEQYFGPGTRLTVT.